The 10 T cell receptor beta chains reported below all come from one sample, sequenced in a study of T-cell reconstitution after alpha-beta-depleted transplantation in children (TCRdb year 2016). The library came from PCR. The sequencer listed for this sample is Illumina HiSeq 2500. TCR libraries were prepared with molecular barcoding, using unique molecular identifiers to normalize TCRbeta repertoire quantification. TCRdb ran its own pipeline on the public reads, namely fastp trimming at Q25 and MiXCR clone calling, and kept in-frame beta chains. Here each entry gathers all rows of one CDR3 protein and keeps the most common genes and DNA. Within this sample are about 98,000 distinct CDR3 sequences, with about 6.8% of them counted one time only. The ten top clones hold 15% to 20% of the sample. The treatment or condition label for this specimen denotes: allogeneic hematopoietic cell transplantation with graft depleted of TCRalphabeta T cells and CD19 B cells.

Material: PBMCs, obtained before TCRalphabeta/CD19-depleted stem cell transplant. These receptors were obtained from a boy aged 2-15 years with acute lymphoblastic leukemia, due to receive a stem cell transplant.

There are a few counts of this clonotype. The chain carries TRBV12-3 or TRBV12-4 and TRBJ1-3, with D unresolved. CDR3 length: 13 amino acids. Between the trimmed V and J ends, which lost 3 bases and 8 bases, there was a span of 11 bases. The CDR3 reads CASSLVGGHTIYF. As DNA, the CDR3 is TGTGCCAGCAGTTTGGTGGGAGGACACACCATATATTTT.

At least ten counts were recorded for this clonotype. This chain connects TRBV5-1 to TRBJ1-2, with no clear D. The CDR3 is 14 amino acids. CDR1 is SGHRS, CDR2 YFSETQ, per germline. Trimming left V 0 bases short and J 4 bases short, with 10 bases between. The CDR3 nucleotides are TGCGCCAGCAGCTTGGTGAGGGAGGGCTATGGCTACACCTTC. This encodes CASSLVREGYGYTF.

This clonotype was seen ten or more times. The chain has TRBV20-1 and TRBJ2-7; 11 bases align to TRBD2. This CDR3 has 14 residues. Trimming cost V 3 bases and J 4 bases; bases outside gene matches: 5. Germline values: CDR1 DFQATT, CDR2 SNEGSKA (reference sequence). The CDR3 loop is CSARSTSGAYEQYF. In DNA form, the CDR3 reads TGCAGTGCTAGGTCGACTAGCGGGGCGTACGAGCAGTACTTC.

The gene calls are TRBV11-2 and TRBJ1-3; D gene uncertain. Trimming took 1 base from V and 0 from J, leaving 7 bases between them. The CDR3 runs to 15 residues. Germline V CDR1 and CDR2: SGHAT, FQNNGV. The CDR3 coding sequence is TGTGCCAGCAGCTTAGGCCCCAGCTCTGGAAACACCATATATTTT. The encoded protein is CASSLGPSSGNTIYF.

This clonotype was counted at least ten times. The chain links TRBV6-5 to TRBJ1-2; no definite D call. Trimming removed 0 bases at V and 2 bases at J, with 10 bases between. Germline assignment: CDR1 MNHEY and CDR2 SVGAGI. This CDR3 comprises 15 residues. The CDR3 nucleotides read TGTGCCAGCAGTTACTCGAGACGGCTGAACTATGGCTACACCTTC. Translated: CASSYSRRLNYGYTF.

This clonotype was seen a handful of times. This chain connects TRBV6-2 or TRBV6-3 to TRBJ2-7; TRBD2 might be the D (5 bases). Germline loops: CDR1 MNHEY, CDR2 SVGEGT. Between the trimmed V and J ends, which lost 6 bases and 7 bases, there was a span of 13 bases. There are 12 residues in the CDR3. The CDR3 region is CASSLDSREQYF. CDR3 in DNA: TGTGCCAGCAGCCTGGACTCCCGGGAGCAGTACTTC.

This sequence joins TRBV6-2 or TRBV6-3 and TRBJ2-3; D gene uncertain. From germline, CDR1 is MNHEY and CDR2 SVGEGT. The CDR3 covers 14 residues. Trimming took 7 bases from V and 4 from J, leaving 15 bases between them. CDR3 loop: CASKEGRSSDTQYF. CDR3 DNA: TGTGCCAGCAAAGAAGGCAGGTCGTCAGATACGCAGTATTTT.

This clonotype has ten or more counts. V usage is TRBV5-4 and J usage is TRBJ2-5; 8 nucleotides align to TRBD1. Unmatched junction bases numbered 9, after V lost 3 bases and J lost 5 bases. The V gene's germline CDR1 is SGHNT and CDR2 YYREEE (reference sequence). CDR3 length: 15 residues. CDR3 DNA: TGTGCCAGCAGCTCCTCAACAGGGGGGTCGGAGACCCAGTACTTC. It yields the protein CASSSSTGGSETQYF.

This clonotype came up a few times. V and J are TRBV7-9 and TRBJ2-5; tentatively, D is TRBD1 or TRBD2 (5 bases each). V shed 4 bases and J shed 4 bases, with 16 bases lying between them. The germline V gene has CDR1 SEHNR and CDR2 FQNEAQ (reference sequence). The CDR3 contains 15 residues. In DNA, the CDR3 is TGTGCCAGCAGCTCCCCGGGGACCGGCGTAGAGACCCAGTACTTC. It encodes CASSSPGTGVETQYF. Looking up the rest from reference TRBV7-9 and TRBJ2-5 gives the full variable domain: DTGVSQNPRHKITKRGQNVTFRCDPISEHNRLYWYRQTLGQGPEFLTYFQNEAQLEKSRLLSDRFSAERPKGSFSTLEIQRTEQGDSAMYLCASSSPGTGVETQYFGPGTRLLVL.

There are a few counts of this clonotype. The chain joins TRBV29-1 to TRBJ2-7; possibly TRBD1 for D (5 bases). V lost 2 bases, J lost 2 bases, and 10 bases lay in between. CDR1 is SQVTM and CDR2 is ANQGSEA in the germline V gene. The CDR3 sequence is 13 residues long. The CDR3 sequence: CSVEQGPPYEQYF. CDR3 nucleotides: TGCAGCGTTGAACAGGGTCCCCCCTACGAGCAGTACTTC.